The 2 T cell receptor delta chains reported below all come from one sample, sequenced in a study of delta chains in infants with herpesvirus infections. Reverse transcription of PBMC RNA used primers specific for the gamma and delta chains. TCRdb re-called the RT-PCR reads via CATT. Counted here are roughly 580 delta-chain clones, about two fifths occurring once; the ten biggest clones make up about 19%. The sequencing here drew on peripheral blood, taken at time point 2 of longitudinal follow-up. Receptors were obtained from a human donor who was a Ugandan infant, either HIV-exposed or HIV-unexposed (not recorded which).

V and J are TRDV1 and TRDJ1; 11 bases line up with TRDD3. The CDR3 runs to 21 residues. With V trimmed by 0 bases and J by 0 bases, 15 bases remained unmatched. CDR1 TSWWSYY and CDR2 QGS come from the germline V gene. Here the CDR3 DNA reads TGTGCTCTTGGGGAACTACGTCGTTTCTTGGGGGATACGTTAAACACCGATAAACTCATCTTT. Encoded protein: CALGELRRFLGDTLNTDKLIF.

A word on this clone: This may be a read error, as it is one base from a much larger clone. Other DNA sequences in the same sample also yield this CDR3. The chain combines TRDV1 with TRDJ1, with 8 bases fitting TRDD3. From germline, CDR1 is TSWWSYY and CDR2 QGS. This CDR3 is built from 17 residues. CDR3 DNA sequence: TGTGCTCTTGGGGCCTCACCCTGTACTGGGGGGTACGATCAACTCATCTTT. Protein sequence: CALGASPCTGGYDQLIF.